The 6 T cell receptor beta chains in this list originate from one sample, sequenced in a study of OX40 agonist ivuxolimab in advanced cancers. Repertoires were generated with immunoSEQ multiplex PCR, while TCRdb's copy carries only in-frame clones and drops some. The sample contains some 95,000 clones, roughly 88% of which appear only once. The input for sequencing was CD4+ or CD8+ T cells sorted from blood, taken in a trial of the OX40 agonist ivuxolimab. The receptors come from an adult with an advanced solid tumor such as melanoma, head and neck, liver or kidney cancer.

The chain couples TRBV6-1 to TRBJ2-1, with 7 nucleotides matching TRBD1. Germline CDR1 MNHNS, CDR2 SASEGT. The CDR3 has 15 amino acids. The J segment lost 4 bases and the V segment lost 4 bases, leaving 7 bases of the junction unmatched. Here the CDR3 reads CASSAHRGDYNEQFF. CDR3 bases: TGTGCCAGCAGTGCCCACAGGGGAGATTACAATGAGCAGTTCTTC.

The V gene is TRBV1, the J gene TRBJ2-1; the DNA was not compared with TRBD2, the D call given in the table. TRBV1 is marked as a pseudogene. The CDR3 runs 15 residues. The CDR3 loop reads CTREPAGGKGNEQFF. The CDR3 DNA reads TGCACCAGGGAACCAGCGGGAGGCAAGGGCAATGAGCAGTTCTTC.

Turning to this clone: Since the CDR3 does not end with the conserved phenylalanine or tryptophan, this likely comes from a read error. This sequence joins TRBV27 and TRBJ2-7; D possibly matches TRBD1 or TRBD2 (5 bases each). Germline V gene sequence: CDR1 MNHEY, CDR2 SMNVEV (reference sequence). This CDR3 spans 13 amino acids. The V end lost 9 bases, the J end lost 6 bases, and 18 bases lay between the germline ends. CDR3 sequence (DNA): TGTGCCAGTGGGGGTTCGGGCGATGGCGAGCAGTACCTC. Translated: CASGGSGDGEQYL.

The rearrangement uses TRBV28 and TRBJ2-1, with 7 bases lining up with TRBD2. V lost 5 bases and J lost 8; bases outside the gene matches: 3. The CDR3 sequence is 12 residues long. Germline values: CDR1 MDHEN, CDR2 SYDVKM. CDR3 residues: CASSPREDEQFF. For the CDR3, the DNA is TGTGCCAGCAGTCCCCGGGAGGATGAGCAGTTCTTC. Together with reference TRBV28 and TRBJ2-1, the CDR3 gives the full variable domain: DVKVTQSSRYLVKRTGEKVFLECVQDMDHENMFWYRQDPGLGLRLIYFSYDVKMKEKGDIPEGYSVSREKKERFSLILESASTNQTSMYLCASSPREDEQFFGPGTRLTVL.

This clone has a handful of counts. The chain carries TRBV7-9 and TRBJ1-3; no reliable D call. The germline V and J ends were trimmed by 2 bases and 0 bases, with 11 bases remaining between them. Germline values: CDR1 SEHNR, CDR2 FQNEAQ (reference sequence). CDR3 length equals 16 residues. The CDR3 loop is CASSLYDKASGNTIYF. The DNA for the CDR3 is TGTGCCAGCAGCTTATATGACAAAGCCTCTGGAAACACCATATATTTT.

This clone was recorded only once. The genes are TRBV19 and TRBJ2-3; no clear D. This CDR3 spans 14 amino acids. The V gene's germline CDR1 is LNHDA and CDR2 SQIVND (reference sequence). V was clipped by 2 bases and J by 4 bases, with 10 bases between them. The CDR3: CASSISSSADTQYF. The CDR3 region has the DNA TGTGCCAGTAGTATATCAAGTAGTGCAGATACGCAGTATTTT.